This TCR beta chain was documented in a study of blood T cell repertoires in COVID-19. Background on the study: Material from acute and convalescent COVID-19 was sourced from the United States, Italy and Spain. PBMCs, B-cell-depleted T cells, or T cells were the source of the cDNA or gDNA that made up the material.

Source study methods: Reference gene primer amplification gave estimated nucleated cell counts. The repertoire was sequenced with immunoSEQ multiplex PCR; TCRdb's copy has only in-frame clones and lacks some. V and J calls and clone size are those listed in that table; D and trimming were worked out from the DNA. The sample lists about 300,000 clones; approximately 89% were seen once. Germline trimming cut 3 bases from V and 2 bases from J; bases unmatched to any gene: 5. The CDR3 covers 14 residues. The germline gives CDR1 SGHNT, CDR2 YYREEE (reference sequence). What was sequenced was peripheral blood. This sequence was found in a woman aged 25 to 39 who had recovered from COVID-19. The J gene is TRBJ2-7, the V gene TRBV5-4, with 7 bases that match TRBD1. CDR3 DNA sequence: TGTGCCAGCAGCTCCGGGACAGAGCCCTACGAGCAGTACTTC. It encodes CASSSGTEPYEQYF.